This TCR beta chain was observed in a study of identical twins. General observations from the study: Among monozygotic twins, out-of-frame TCR alpha sharing exceeded what models predicted.

MiXCR, applied by TCRdb to the 5' RACE reads, yields one record per CDR3 protein. The data contain 240,000 or so distinct CDR3 sequences, about 7% of them singletons. This clonotype was seen at least ten times. The target antigen is unknown. V lost 2 bases and J lost 8; bases outside the gene matches: 4. This CDR3 spans 14 amino acids. The same data also went into a second study, on yellow fever vaccine responses in identical twins.

The chain employs TRBV12-3 or TRBV12-4 and TRBJ1-4; 8 positions agree with TRBD1. The sequence came from a woman aged 18-35 years in good health. Sequencing input: memory (CD45RO+) T cells sorted from blood. The CDR3 spells CASSLQGAGEKLFF. The CDR3, as DNA: TGTGCCAGCAGTTTACAGGGGGCAGGGGAAAAACTGTTTTTT.